The entry that follows covers one TCR beta chain sequence. The final CDR3 position lacks the conserved phenylalanine or tryptophan, pointing to a likely read error. TCRbeta libraries were built with three rounds of nested PCR, modified from ARM-PCR. A single record per CDR3 protein comes from TCRdb applying MiXCR to the multiplex PCR reads. The repertoire consists of 75,000 to 80,000 distinct CDR3 sequences, with roughly 80% occurring once and the leading ten covering roughly 14%. These data originate in a study of tumor and adjacent non-tumor tissue in lung cancer. The CDR3 runs 16 residues. V lost 5 bases and J 10 bases, leaving 22 bases between the germline ends. The germline CDR1 and CDR2 sequences are SGHDT and YYEEEE. The template was RNA from unsorted bulk tissue.

The sample comprised lung tumor tissue. This TCR came from a woman aged 50 to 60 with non-small cell lung cancer. The chain has TRBV5-6 and TRBJ1-6; maybe TRBD1 (5 bases). The DNA of the CDR3 is TGTGCCAGCAGTTTCTCTGACAGAGGATTAAGATCACCCCTCCACCTT. Amino acids: CASSFSDRGLRSPLHL.